This section outlines one TCR beta chain sequence together with its context. Per the original methods: Amplification of reference gene primers was used by the study to estimate nucleated cell counts. Profiling relied on immunoSEQ multiplex PCR, and the TCRdb table lists in-frame clones only, not all of them. The V and J calls and clone size come from that table; D and trimming were worked out from the DNA. This sample carries approximately 440,000 clones, 70% to 90% of them seen once, and the ten largest clones take roughly 13%. The data belong to a study of blood T cell repertoires in COVID-19. CDR1 and CDR2 from the germline V gene are PRHDT and FYEKMQ (reference sequence). The CDR3 consists of 12 residues. Trimming cost V 5 bases and J 8 bases, with 12 bases left between them.

The clonotype was recovered from a woman in her forties or fifties with COVID-19, enrolled during active disease. Sequencing was carried out using peripheral blood. The gene calls are TRBV13 and TRBJ1-2; D is unresolved. The CDR3 spells CASSPPAGGYTF. The CDR3 region has the DNA TGTGCCAGCAGCCCCCCTGCGGGCGGCTACACCTTC.